The 26 T cell receptor beta chains given below trace back to one sample, sequenced in a study of T-cell reconstitution after alpha-beta-depleted transplantation in children. During its preparation, the TCRbeta library received unique molecular identifiers. Via MiXCR, TCRdb re-called the PCR reads, giving one row per CDR3 protein. Counted here are about 980,000 distinct CDR3 sequences, 25% to 35% occurring once; the ten biggest clones make up approximately 30%. The material sequenced was PBMCs, mostly from graft donor cells, taken 360 days after TCRalphabeta/CD19-depleted stem cell transplant. These receptors were obtained from a boy in the first two years of life who had a stem cell transplant for SCID, so the T cells may come from the graft donor.

Notes on this clonotype: The likely explanation is a read error, given a far larger clone one base away. J is TRBJ2-5 and V is TRBV3-1, with D perhaps TRBD2 (5 bases). The CDR3 loop spans 12 amino acids. Trimming cost V 0 bases and J 7 bases, with 6 bases left between them. Germline CDR1 LGHDT, CDR2 YNNKEL (reference sequence). This chain's CDR3 is CASSQDRGTQYF. CDR3 in DNA: TGTGCCAGCAGCCAAGATCGGGGGACCCAGTACTTC.

The genes are TRBV12-3 or TRBV12-4 and TRBJ2-5; 9 bases are a match to TRBD1. This CDR3 spans 15 amino acids. V trimming: 3 bases; J trimming: 5 bases; junction bases outside the gene matches: 7. The CDR3 loop reads CASSFHRGQGETQYF. CDR3 sequence (DNA): TGTGCCAGCAGTTTCCACAGGGGGCAAGGCGAGACCCAGTACTTC.

This clonotype has a handful of counts. V and J are TRBV5-5 and TRBJ2-5; D is unclear. The length of the CDR3 is 14 residues. Germline-derived CDR1 and CDR2 are SGHKS and YYEKEE (reference sequence). V was shortened by 1 base and J by 1 base, with 8 bases between the two germline ends. The CDR3 is CASSLTDIQETQYF. In nucleotides, the CDR3 is TGTGCCAGCAGCTTGACCGACATCCAAGAGACCCAGTACTTC.

This chain connects TRBV5-5 to TRBJ2-5, with D perhaps matching TRBD1 (5 bases). With 4 bases removed from V and 1 base from J, the gap between germline ends came to 11 bases. Germline values: CDR1 SGHKS, CDR2 YYEKEE (reference sequence). The CDR3 consists of 14 residues. This CDR3 is CASSRATAQETQYF. The CDR3 DNA is TGTGCCAGCAGCCGGGCGACAGCCCAAGAGACCCAGTACTTC.

This sequence joins TRBV29-1 and TRBJ2-4; no clear D. Trimming cost V 4 bases and J 1 base, with 11 bases left between them. The V gene's germline CDR1 is SQVTM and CDR2 ANQGSEA. The CDR3 runs 14 residues. CDR3 loop: CSVGPEGAKNIQYF. The CDR3, as DNA: TGCAGCGTTGGCCCGGAAGGGGCCAAAAACATTCAGTACTTC.

This clonotype occurred a few times. This chain uses TRBV20-1 with TRBJ2-3, with D unresolved. Trimming removed 3 bases at V and 4 bases at J, with 11 bases between. Germline V gene lookup returns CDR1 DFQATT and CDR2 SNEGSKA (reference sequence). The CDR3 extends over 13 amino acids. DNA for the CDR3: TGCAGTGCTAGGGCCATTGTCGCAGATACGCAGTATTTT. It codes for CSARAIVADTQYF.

The CDR3 loop reads CSATQDSRMGAFF. The CDR3 region has the DNA TGCAGTGCTACCCAGGACAGTAGGATGGGGGCTTTCTTT. The rearrangement joins TRBV20-1 to TRBJ1-1; D is possibly TRBD1 (6 bases). Trimming took off 4 bases at V and 11 bases at J, with 20 bases between the two ends. Germline V gene lookup returns CDR1 DFQATT and CDR2 SNEGSKA (reference sequence). CDR3 size: 13 residues.

This clonotype has more than one count but fewer than ten. This sequence joins TRBV15 and TRBJ2-7; tentatively, D is TRBD2 (5 bases). This CDR3 has 15 amino acids. Germline assignment: CDR1 LNHNV and CDR2 YYDKDF (reference sequence). V gave up 1 base and J gave up 0 bases, with 10 bases separating them. The CDR3, as DNA: TGTGCCACCAGCAGAGGTAGCGTAAGCTCCTACGAGCAGTACTTC. The encoded protein is CATSRGSVSSYEQYF.

This clonotype was detected many times. The chain joins TRBV5-1 to TRBJ2-7; possibly TRBD2 for D (5 bases). V lost 4 bases, J lost 2 bases, and 13 bases lay in between. Per the germline V gene, CDR1 is SGHRS and CDR2 is YFSETQ. The CDR3 consists of 14 residues. CDR3 DNA: TGCGCCAGCAGCGCCAGCGGCCTCCCCTACGAGCAGTACTTC. Amino acids: CASSASGLPYEQYF.

The chain is built from TRBV7-9 and TRBJ2-2; D gene unclear. The CDR3 is 13 amino acids. Between the trimmed V and J ends, which lost 6 bases and 4 bases, there was a span of 9 bases. CDR1 is SEHNR and CDR2 is FQNEAQ in the germline V gene (reference sequence). CDR3 loop: CASRPTLTGELFF. In DNA form, the CDR3 reads TGTGCCAGCAGGCCCACCCTCACCGGGGAGCTGTTTTTT.

A few counts support this clonotype. This chain links TRBV5-1 with TRBJ1-6; no firm D call. The CDR3 is made up of 13 amino acids. Germline-derived CDR1 and CDR2 are SGHRS and YFSETQ. Deletions cut 1 base from V and 10 bases from J, with 9 bases between. The CDR3 sequence is CASSLLLGSPLHF. The CDR3 DNA follows: TGCGCCAGCAGCTTGTTGTTAGGCTCACCCCTCCACTTT.

This sequence joins TRBV7-9 and TRBJ2-1; 8 positions agree with TRBD2. Germline CDR1 SEHNR, CDR2 FQNEAQ (reference sequence). This CDR3 has 17 residues. V lost 2 bases, J lost 14 bases, and 20 bases stayed unmatched. The CDR3 nucleotides read TGTGCCAGCAGCTTACCCCGGGAGGGGGGGTTCATAAGCGCCGAGTTCTTC. This sequence encodes CASSLPREGGFISAEFF.

At least ten counts were recorded for this clonotype. At one end, the junction sequence differs from germline, possibly due to a read error. The chain has TRBV5-1 and TRBJ2-7; D may be TRBD1 (6 bases). The germline V gene has CDR1 SGHRS and CDR2 YFSETQ. The CDR3 consists of 14 residues. CDR3 sequence reads: CASSLGAGAYEQYF. The CDR3 DNA follows: TGTGCCAGCAGCTTAGGGGCAGGGGCCTACGAGCAGTACTTC.

A few counts support this clonotype. V gene TRBV10-3 combines with J gene TRBJ2-1, with D uncertain. Germline CDR1 is ENHRY and CDR2 is SYGVKD. The ends were cut back, 3 bases at V and 3 bases at J, with 9 bases in the middle. CDR3 size: 14 residues. CDR3 bases: TGTGCCATCAGTGAATGGGGAAACTACAATGAGCAGTTCTTC. This gives the protein CAISEWGNYNEQFF.

This clonotype was recorded at least ten times. V gene TRBV18 combines with J gene TRBJ2-7; TRBD1 is a possible D gene (5 bases). This CDR3 spans 15 amino acids. V lost 0 bases and J 4 bases, leaving 13 bases between the germline ends. Per the germline V gene, CDR1 is KGHSH and CDR2 is LQKENI. The CDR3 loop reads CASSPPSAGMYEQYF. CDR3 bases: TGTGCCAGCTCACCACCATCCGCAGGGATGTACGAGCAGTACTTC.

The chain combines TRBV29-1 with TRBJ1-1; D uncertain. V lost 7 bases and J lost 7, with 13 bases in between. From germline, CDR1 is SQVTM and CDR2 ANQGSEA. The CDR3 totals 11 residues. The CDR3 region has the DNA TGCAGCGGGACTCTTAGTAATGAAGCTTTCTTT. Amino acids: CSGTLSNEAFF.

This clonotype was seen ten or more times. V is TRBV3-1 and J is TRBJ2-1; D is unresolved. CDR3 length: 16 residues. Germline V lookup: CDR1 LGHDT, CDR2 YNNKEL (reference sequence). V was cut by 0 bases and J by 2 bases, with 11 bases left in between. The CDR3 nucleotides are TGTGCCAGCAGCCAAGATTTGGGGATCCCCTACAATGAGCAGTTCTTC. Its protein is CASSQDLGIPYNEQFF.

The V gene is TRBV10-3, the J gene TRBJ1-2; 8 bases line up with TRBD1. Per germline, CDR1 ENHRY and CDR2 SYGVKD. This CDR3 spans 17 amino acids. V lost 2 bases to trimming and J lost 6 bases; unmatched junction nucleotides: 14. The CDR3 protein is CAISERPREDREHGYTF. CDR3 in DNA: TGTGCCATCAGTGAGCGCCCTCGTGAGGACAGGGAACATGGCTACACCTTC.

The rearrangement links TRBV11-2 to TRBJ2-3; D unclear. Germline V gene sequence: CDR1 SGHAT, CDR2 FQNNGV. This CDR3 is 15 amino acids long. The V end was cut by 1 base, the J end by 0 bases, with 8 bases between. DNA of the CDR3: TGTGCCAGCAGCTTAGCCTGGCTGAGCACAGATACGCAGTATTTT. It specifies CASSLAWLSTDTQYF.

V usage is TRBV9 and J usage is TRBJ2-6; D is perhaps TRBD2 (7 bases). Looked up from germline, CDR1 is SGDLS and CDR2 is YYNGEE. The CDR3 contains 16 residues. The V gene lost 0 bases and the J gene lost 2 bases, with 9 bases spanning the gap. CDR3 in amino acids: CASSVGGGPGANVLTF. DNA for the CDR3: TGTGCCAGCAGCGTAGGGGGGGGGCCTGGGGCCAACGTCCTGACTTTC.

Here the CDR3 reads CASSAGYPNTEAFF. CDR3 DNA: TGTGCCAGCAGTGCAGGGTATCCGAACACTGAAGCTTTCTTT. The chain carries TRBV12-3 or TRBV12-4 and TRBJ1-1; a weak D match, TRBD1 (5 bases). V gave up 5 bases and J gave up 1 base, with 11 bases separating them. The CDR3 consists of 14 residues.

This clonotype was picked up a small number of times. The chain recombines TRBV10-3 with TRBJ2-6, with D perhaps TRBD1 (6 bases). The CDR3 has 15 amino acids. CDR1 ENHRY and CDR2 SYGVKD come from the germline V gene. V lost 4 bases and J lost 2, with 9 bases in between. CDR3 sequence reads: CAISGTVTGANVLTF. Written as DNA, the CDR3 is TGTGCCATCAGTGGGACAGTTACTGGGGCCAACGTCCTGACTTTC.

This clonotype came up a few times. DNA of the CDR3: TGTGCCAGCAGTTTGCTGACAGGAATCTCTGGGGCCAACGTCCTGACTTTC. Amino acids: CASSLLTGISGANVLTF. This chain uses TRBV28 with TRBJ2-6; D is perhaps TRBD1 (6 bases). Germline assignment: CDR1 MDHEN and CDR2 SYDVKM. V lost 3 bases, J lost 0 bases, and 12 bases lay in between. This CDR3 region has 17 residues.

The J gene is TRBJ1-4, the V gene TRBV7-8; a possible D gene is TRBD1 (6 bases). CDR1 is SGHVS and CDR2 is FQNEAQ in the germline V gene. The CDR3 totals 14 residues. The germline V and J ends were trimmed by 3 bases and 10 bases, with 15 bases remaining between them. DNA for the CDR3: TGTGCCAGCAGCTTCCAGGGGAAAGGGGGAAAACTGTTTTTT. Protein product: CASSFQGKGGKLFF.

This chain uses TRBV7-2 with TRBJ2-7; 8 nucleotides line up with TRBD2. V was pared by 5 bases and J by 2 bases, with 5 bases of the junction left unmatched. Germline CDR1 SGHTA, CDR2 FQGNSA. CDR3 size: 14 residues. CDR3 sequence: CASSPLAATYEQYF. DNA of the CDR3: TGTGCCAGCAGCCCACTAGCGGCGACCTACGAGCAGTACTTC.

CDR3 sequence: CASSTEETQYF. The CDR3 DNA sequence: TGCGCCAGCAGCACGGAAGAGACCCAGTACTTC. V is TRBV5-1 and J is TRBJ2-5; D call uncertain. The germline gives CDR1 SGHRS, CDR2 YFSETQ. V lost 4 bases, J lost 3 bases, and 4 bases lay in between. The CDR3 sequence is 11 residues long.